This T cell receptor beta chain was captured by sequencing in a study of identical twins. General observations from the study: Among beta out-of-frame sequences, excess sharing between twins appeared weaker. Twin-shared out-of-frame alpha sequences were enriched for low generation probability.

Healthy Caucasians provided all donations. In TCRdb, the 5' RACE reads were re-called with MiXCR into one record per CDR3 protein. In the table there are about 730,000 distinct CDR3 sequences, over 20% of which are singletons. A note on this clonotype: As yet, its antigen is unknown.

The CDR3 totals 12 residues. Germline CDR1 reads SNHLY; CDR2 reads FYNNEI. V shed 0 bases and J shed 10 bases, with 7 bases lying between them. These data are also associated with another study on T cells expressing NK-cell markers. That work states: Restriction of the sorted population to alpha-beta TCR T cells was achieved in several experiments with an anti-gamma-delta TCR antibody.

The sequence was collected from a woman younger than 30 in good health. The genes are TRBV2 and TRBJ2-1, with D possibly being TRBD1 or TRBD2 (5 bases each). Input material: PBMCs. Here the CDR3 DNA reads TGTGCCAGCAGTGAAGCGGGGGAGGAGCAGTTCTTC. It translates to CASSEAGEEQFF.